The present T cell receptor (beta chain) was sequenced within a study of cytomegalovirus exposure and HLA in healthy donors. Primers for the PCR totalled 60 Vbeta and 13 Jbeta. Some clones are missing from TCRdb's copy, which holds only in-frame ones; the method was immunoSEQ multiplex PCR. The table records fewer than 200,000 clones, 70% to 90% of them present only once. The CDR3 has 14 residues. Deletions cut 1 base from V and 2 bases from J, with 8 bases between. The germline CDR1 and CDR2 sequences are SGHDT and YYEEEE. The chain has TRBV5-6 and TRBJ2-3; D gene uncertain. Sequencing was done on a sample of PBMCs. The TCR originated in a man aged 18 to 30 in good health and CMV-seropositive. CDR3 region: CASSLSSVTDTQYF. The CDR3 DNA sequence: TGTGCCAGCAGCTTGTCTAGTGTCACAGATACGCAGTATTTT.